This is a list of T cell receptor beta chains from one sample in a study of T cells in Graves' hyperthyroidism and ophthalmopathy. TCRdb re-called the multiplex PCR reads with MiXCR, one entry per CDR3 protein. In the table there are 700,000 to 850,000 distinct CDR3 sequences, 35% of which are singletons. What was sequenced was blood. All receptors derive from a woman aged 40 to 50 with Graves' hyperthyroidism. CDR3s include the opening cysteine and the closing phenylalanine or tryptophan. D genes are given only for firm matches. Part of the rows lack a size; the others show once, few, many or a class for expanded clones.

CSVEAWGGSGNTIYF | TGCAGCGTTGAAGCTTGGGGGGGGTCTGGAAACACCATATATTTT | TRBJ1-3 | - | many | TRBV29-1
CASSKGQGVGYTF | TGTGCCAGCAGTAAGGGACAGGGTGTCGGCTACACCTTC | TRBJ1-2 | TRBD1 | - | TRBV25-1
CASAPGTANTGELFF | TGTGCCAGCGCCCCCGGGACAGCGAACACCGGGGAGCTGTTTTTT | TRBJ2-2 | TRBD1 | - | TRBV6-1
CASSQQRTGGTYGYTF | TGTGCCAGCAGTCAACAGCGGACAGGGGGTACCTATGGCTACACCTTC | TRBJ1-2 | TRBD1 | many | TRBV28
CASSSGAGYGYTF | TGTGCCAGTAGTTCCGGGGCCGGCTATGGCTACACCTTC | TRBJ1-2 | - | many | TRBV19
CASSLVGAPRVTEAFF | TGTGCCAGCAGCTTAGTAGGGGCGCCCCGGGTCACTGAAGCTTTCTTT | TRBJ1-1 | - | - | TRBV7-8
CASIRSGQGIGELFF | TGTGCCAGTATACGCAGTGGACAGGGAATCGGGGAGCTGTTTTTT | TRBJ2-2 | TRBD1 | few | TRBV7-9
CATSSGTGVPYEQYF | TGTGCCACCAGCAGTGGGACAGGGGTGCCCTACGAGCAGTACTTC | TRBJ2-7 | TRBD1 | many | TRBV15
CAISDREGGIEASF | TGTGCCATCAGTGACAGGGAAGGGGGGATTGAAGCTTCCTTT | TRBJ1-1 | - | - | TRBV10-3
CASSPRELRGYTF | TGTGCCAGCAGCCCCCGGGAGCTTCGTGGCTACACCTTC | TRBJ1-2 | - | - | TRBV7-9
CSARAPSGGGMNTEAFF | TGCAGTGCTAGAGCGCCTTCAGGGGGCGGCATGAACACTGAAGCTTTCTTT | TRBJ1-1 | TRBD1 | - | TRBV20-1
CASERQDGYGTQYF | TGTGCCAGCGAGAGACAGGACGGGTATGGGACCCAGTACTTC | TRBJ2-5 | - | - | TRBV6-1
CASSYTENTEAFF | TGTGCCAGCAGTTATACAGAGAACACTGAAGCTTTCTTT | TRBJ1-1 | - | few | TRBV10-3
CASRTITGGLVAGELFF | TGTGCCAGCAGAACAATCACAGGGGGTCTAGTGGCTGGGGAGCTGTTTTTT | TRBJ2-2 | TRBD1 | - | TRBV11-2
CASSLLDSPNTGANVLTF | TGTGCCAGCAGTTTGCTCGATTCTCCGAACACCGGGGCCAACGTCCTGACTTTC | TRBJ2-6 | - | - | TRBV12-3/TRBV12-4
CAIRPSGQGAHEKLFF | TGTGCCATCAGGCCCTCGGGACAGGGGGCGCATGAAAAACTGTTTTTT | TRBJ1-4 | TRBD1 | few | TRBV10-3
CASSGTEDQPQHF | TGTGCCAGCAGTGGGACCGAAGATCAGCCCCAGCATTTT | TRBJ1-5 | - | - | TRBV6-1
CASSQTEGNQPQHF | TGTGCCAGCAGCCAGACAGAGGGCAATCAGCCCCAGCATTTT | TRBJ1-5 | - | - | TRBV3-1
CASFSGNQPQHF | TGTGCCAGCTTTTCCGGCAATCAGCCCCAGCATTTT | TRBJ1-5 | - | - | TRBV2
CASRGGSRETQYF | TGTGCCAGCAGGGGGGGGAGCAGGGAGACCCAGTACTTC | TRBJ2-5 | TRBD2 | - | TRBV25-1
CASSQETGVGNQPQHF | TGCGCCAGCAGCCAAGAGACAGGGGTCGGCAATCAGCCCCAGCATTTT | TRBJ1-5 | TRBD1 | few | TRBV4-1
CASSSNYPGNTEAFF | TGTGCCAGCAGCTCCAATTACCCAGGGAACACTGAAGCTTTCTTT | TRBJ1-1 | - | many | TRBV7-6
CASAGQGIQPQHF | TGTGCCAGTGCGGGACAGGGCATTCAGCCCCAGCATTTT | TRBJ1-5 | TRBD1 | few | TRBV6-2/TRBV6-3
CASSDTANTEAFF | TGCGCCAGCAGTGATACAGCGAACACTGAAGCTTTCTTT | TRBJ1-1 | - | many | TRBV10-2
CASAGRQQPQHF | TGTGCCAGCGCCGGGCGGCAGCAGCCCCAGCATTTT | TRBJ1-5 | - | once | TRBV12-3/TRBV12-4
CASSPTLTLNTEAFF | TGTGCCAGCAGCCCCACCCTGACCTTGAACACTGAAGCTTTCTTT | TRBJ1-1 | - | - | TRBV9
CASSPGWTGGGEQYF | TGCGCCAGCAGCCCCGGATGGACAGGGGGCGGCGAGCAGTACTTC | TRBJ2-7 | TRBD1 | - | TRBV5-1
CASSLEAISYEQYF | TGTGCCAGCAGCTTAGAGGCGATCTCCTACGAGCAGTACTTC | TRBJ2-7 | - | few | TRBV7-2
CASSLRSSPDRAFGYTF | TGTGCCAGCAGTCTTCGTAGTTCCCCCGACAGGGCCTTTGGCTACACCTTC | TRBJ1-2 | TRBD1 | many | TRBV12-3/TRBV12-4
CSGGSGQGGGYTF | TGCAGCGGAGGATCGGGACAGGGCGGTGGCTACACCTTC | TRBJ1-2 | TRBD1 | once | TRBV29-1